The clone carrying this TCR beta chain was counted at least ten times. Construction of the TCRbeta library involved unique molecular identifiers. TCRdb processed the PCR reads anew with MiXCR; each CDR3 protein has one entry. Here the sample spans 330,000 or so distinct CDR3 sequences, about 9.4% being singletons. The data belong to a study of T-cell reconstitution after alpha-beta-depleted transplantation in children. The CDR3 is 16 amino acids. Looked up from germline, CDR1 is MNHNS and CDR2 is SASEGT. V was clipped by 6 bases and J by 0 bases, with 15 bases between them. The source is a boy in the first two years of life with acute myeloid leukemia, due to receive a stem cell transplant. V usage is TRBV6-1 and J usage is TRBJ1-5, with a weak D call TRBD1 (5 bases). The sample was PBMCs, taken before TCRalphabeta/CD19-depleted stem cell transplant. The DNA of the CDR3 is TGTGCCAGCAGCCACCTGGGGCCCGATAGCAATCAGCCCCAGCATTTT. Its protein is CASSHLGPDSNQPQHF.